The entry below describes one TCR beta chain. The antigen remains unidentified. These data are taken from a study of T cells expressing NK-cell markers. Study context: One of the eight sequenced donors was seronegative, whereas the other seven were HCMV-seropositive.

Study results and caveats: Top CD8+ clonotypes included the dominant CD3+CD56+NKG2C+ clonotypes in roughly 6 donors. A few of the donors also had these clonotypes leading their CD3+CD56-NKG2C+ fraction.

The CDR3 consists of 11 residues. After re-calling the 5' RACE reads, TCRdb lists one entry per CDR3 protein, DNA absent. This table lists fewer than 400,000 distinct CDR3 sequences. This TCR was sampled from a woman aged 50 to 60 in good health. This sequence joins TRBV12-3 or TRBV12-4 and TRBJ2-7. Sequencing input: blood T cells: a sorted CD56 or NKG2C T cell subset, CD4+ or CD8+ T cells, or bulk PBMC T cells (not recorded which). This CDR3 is CASSSDYEQYF.